These 12 T cell receptor beta chains share one sample of origin, sequenced in a study of T cells in localized non-small cell lung cancer. TCRdb's copy holds only in-frame clones and misses some; the assay was immunoSEQ multiplex PCR. The sample gives about 41,000 clones, roughly 90% of which show up once; around 2.5% is in the top ten. The starting material was peripheral blood, obtained before any cancer treatment. Receptor source: a female donor over 55 with stage I squamous cell lung carcinoma.

This chain uses TRBV19 with TRBJ1-4; 7 bases match TRBD1. Germline loops: CDR1 LNHDA, CDR2 SQIVND (reference sequence). The CDR3 spans 18 residues. V lost 3 bases to trimming and J lost 8 bases; unmatched junction nucleotides: 18. Here the CDR3 reads CASSIYIDDRVEDEKLFF. CDR3 coding DNA: TGTGCCAGTAGTATTTATATTGACGACAGGGTAGAAGACGAAAAACTGTTTTTT.

The chain links TRBV18 to TRBJ1-2; 7 bases are shared with TRBD1. Germline lookup yields CDR1 KGHSH and CDR2 LQKENI. This CDR3 has 14 amino acids. V lost 4 bases and J lost 1; bases outside the gene matches: 3. This chain's CDR3 is CASSQGQFNYGYTF. The CDR3 region has the DNA TGTGCCAGCTCACAGGGACAGTTTAACTATGGCTACACCTTC.

The chain couples TRBV6-5 to TRBJ2-7; 7 bases map to TRBD1. The junction had 12 bases not matched to a gene; V was cut back by 7 bases and J by 3 bases. The CDR3 sequence is 15 residues long. Germline assignment: CDR1 MNHEY and CDR2 SVGAGI. The CDR3 region is CASTPTGTEVYEQYF. CDR3 nucleotides: TGTGCCAGCACCCCGACCGGGACAGAAGTCTACGAGCAGTACTTC.

This chain uses TRBV6-5 with TRBJ2-2, with D tentatively TRBD2 (6 bases). This CDR3 is built from 13 residues. The germline CDR1 and CDR2 sequences are MNHEY and SVGAGI. The V gene lost 10 bases and the J gene lost 6 bases, with 15 bases spanning the gap. In DNA, the CDR3 is TGTGCCACCCTTGGCGGGATAGCCGGGGAGCTGTTTTTT. Residues: CATLGGIAGELFF.

The rearrangement links TRBV18 to TRBJ2-2, with D perhaps assigned TRBD1 or TRBD2 (6 bases each). This CDR3 is built from 15 residues. Trimming left V 6 bases short and J 7 bases short, with 18 bases between. Germline V gene data show CDR1 as KGHSH and CDR2 as LQKENI. CDR3 sequence: CASSPGHLEGGELFF. In nucleotides, the CDR3 is TGTGCCAGCTCTCCGGGACACCTGGAGGGCGGGGAGCTGTTTTTT.

The CDR3 spells CASRAGTGNTGELFF. The CDR3 coding sequence is TGTGCCAGCAGGGCCGGGACAGGGAACACCGGGGAGCTGTTTTTT. V usage is TRBV2 and J usage is TRBJ2-2, with 8 bases that match TRBD1. The CDR3 is 15 residues long. Per the germline V gene, CDR1 is SNHLY and CDR2 is FYNNEI. Germline trimming cut 6 bases from V and 1 base from J; bases unmatched to any gene: 4. Full variable domain (remainder filled in from reference TRBV2 and TRBJ2-2): EPEVTQTPSHQVTQMGQEVILRCVPISNHLYFYWYRQILGQKVEFLVSFYNNEISEKSEIFDDQFSVERPDGSNFTLKIRSTKLEDSAMYFCASRAGTGNTGELFFGEGSRLTVL.

The chain combines TRBV11-2 with TRBJ1-5; D is uncertain. With 1 base removed from V and 4 bases from J, the gap between germline ends came to 5 bases. The CDR3 runs to 13 residues. Germline V gene sequence: CDR1 SGHAT, CDR2 FQNNGV. For the CDR3, the DNA is TGTGCCAGCAGCTTAGGAAGAAATCAGCCCCAGCATTTT. It codes for CASSLGRNQPQHF.

The chain couples TRBV7-2 to TRBJ2-3; TRBD2 matches at 7 bases. Trimming cost V 5 bases and J 4 bases; bases outside gene matches: 15. The CDR3 runs to 17 residues. Germline CDR1 SGHTA, CDR2 FQGNSA. CDR3 loop: CASSRGRGLFLSDTQYF. The CDR3 DNA reads as TGTGCCAGCAGCCGTGGGAGGGGCCTCTTTCTCTCAGATACGCAGTATTTT.

The V and J genes are TRBV5-6 and TRBJ2-7; the match to TRBD2 covers 10 bases. Germline values: CDR1 SGHDT, CDR2 YYEEEE. The CDR3 sequence is 17 residues long. J was trimmed by 2 bases and V by 0 bases; bases with no gene match: 8. The CDR3 reads CASSLVPLAGVPYEQYF. CDR3 DNA: TGTGCCAGCAGCTTGGTCCCCCTAGCGGGGGTACCCTACGAGCAGTACTTC.

CDR3 loop: CASLSRPSTDTQYF. CDR3 sequence (DNA): TGTGCCAGCTTATCGAGACCGAGCACAGATACGCAGTATTTT. The V call is TRBV2, the J call TRBJ2-3; D is ambiguous. The CDR3 contains 14 residues. Germline V lookup: CDR1 SNHLY, CDR2 FYNNEI. V was trimmed by 8 bases and J by 0 bases, leaving 12 bases between them.

The genes are TRBV5-1 and TRBJ2-5; 10 nucleotides align to TRBD2. CDR3 length equals 17 residues. Germline lookup yields CDR1 SGHRS and CDR2 YFSETQ. Germline trimming cut 1 base from V and 5 bases from J; bases unmatched to any gene: 11. This CDR3 reads CASSLKPSGSTGETQYF. The CDR3 DNA sequence: TGCGCCAGCAGCTTGAAACCTAGCGGGAGTACGGGGGAGACCCAGTACTTC.

The chain recombines TRBV27 with TRBJ1-2, with 10 bases identical to TRBD1. In germline, CDR1 is MNHEY, CDR2 SMNVEV (reference sequence). CDR3 size: 15 residues. V lost 5 bases to trimming and J lost 4 bases; unmatched junction nucleotides: 7. The CDR3 nucleotides are TGTGCCAGCAGTCTTCGGACAGGGGGACTCTATGGCTACACCTTC. Translated: CASSLRTGGLYGYTF.